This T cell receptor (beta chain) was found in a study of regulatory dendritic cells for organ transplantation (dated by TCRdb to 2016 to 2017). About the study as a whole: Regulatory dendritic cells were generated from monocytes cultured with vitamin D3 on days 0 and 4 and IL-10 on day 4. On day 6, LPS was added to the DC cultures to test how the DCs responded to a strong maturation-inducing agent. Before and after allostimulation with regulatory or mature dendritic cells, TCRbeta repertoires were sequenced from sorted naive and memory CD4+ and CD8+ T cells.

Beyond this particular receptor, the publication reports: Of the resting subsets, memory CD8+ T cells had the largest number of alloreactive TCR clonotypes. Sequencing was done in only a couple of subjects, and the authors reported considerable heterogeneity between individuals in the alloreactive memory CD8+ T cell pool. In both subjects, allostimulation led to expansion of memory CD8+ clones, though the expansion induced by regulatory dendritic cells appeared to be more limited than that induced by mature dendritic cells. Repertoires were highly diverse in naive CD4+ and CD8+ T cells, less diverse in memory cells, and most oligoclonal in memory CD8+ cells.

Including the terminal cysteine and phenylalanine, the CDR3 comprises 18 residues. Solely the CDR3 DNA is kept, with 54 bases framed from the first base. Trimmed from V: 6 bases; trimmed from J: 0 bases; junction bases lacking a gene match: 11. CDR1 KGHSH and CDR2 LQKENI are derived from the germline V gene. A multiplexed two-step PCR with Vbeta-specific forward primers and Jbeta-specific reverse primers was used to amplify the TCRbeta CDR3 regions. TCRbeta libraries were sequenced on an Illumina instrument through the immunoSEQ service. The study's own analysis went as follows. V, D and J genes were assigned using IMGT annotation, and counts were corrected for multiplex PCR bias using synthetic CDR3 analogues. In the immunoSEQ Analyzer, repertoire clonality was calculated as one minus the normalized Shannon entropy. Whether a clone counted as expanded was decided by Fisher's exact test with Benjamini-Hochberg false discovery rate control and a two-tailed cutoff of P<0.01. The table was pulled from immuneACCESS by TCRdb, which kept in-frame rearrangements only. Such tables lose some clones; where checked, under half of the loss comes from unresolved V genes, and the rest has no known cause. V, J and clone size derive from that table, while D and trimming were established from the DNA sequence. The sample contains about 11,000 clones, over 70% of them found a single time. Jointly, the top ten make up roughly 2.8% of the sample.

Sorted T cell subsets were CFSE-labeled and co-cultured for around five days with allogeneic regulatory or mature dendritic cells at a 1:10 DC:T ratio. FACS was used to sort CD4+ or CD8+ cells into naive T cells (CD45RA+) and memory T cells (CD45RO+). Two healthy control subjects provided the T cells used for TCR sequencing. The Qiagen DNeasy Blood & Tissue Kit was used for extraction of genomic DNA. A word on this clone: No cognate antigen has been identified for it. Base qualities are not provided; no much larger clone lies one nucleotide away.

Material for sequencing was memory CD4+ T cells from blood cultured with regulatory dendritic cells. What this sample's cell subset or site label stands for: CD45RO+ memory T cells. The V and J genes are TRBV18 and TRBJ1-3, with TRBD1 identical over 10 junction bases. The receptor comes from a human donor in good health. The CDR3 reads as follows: CASSPPGTGDLSGNTIYF. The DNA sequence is TGTGCCAGCTCCCCGCCCGGGACAGGGGATCTCTCTGGAAACACCATATATTTT.